This T cell receptor beta chain was captured by sequencing in a study of cytomegalovirus exposure and HLA in healthy donors. Study-wide points: The study flagged 150 to 200 TCR beta chains as cytomegalovirus-associated. Sequencing probably produced one cluster of sequence variants that were highly shared. Further analysis was carried out later, and it showed several of the most significant clusters appearing linked to common viral pathogens.

Germline CDR1 is SGHDN and CDR2 is FVKESK. V was shortened by 1 base and J by 5 bases, with 14 bases between the two germline ends. There are 15 residues in the CDR3. With 60 Vbeta and 13 Jbeta primers, the PCR was carried out. The assay was immunoSEQ multiplex PCR, and TCRdb's table has in-frame clones only and misses some. This sample has about 120,000 clones, with around 84% found just once. As for this clone: Its antigen remains unidentified.

This clonotype was obtained from a woman aged 25 to 39 in good health and CMV-seropositive. The sequenced sample was PBMCs. The V gene is TRBV14, the J gene TRBJ2-5; D call uncertain. The CDR3 DNA is TGTGCCAGCAGCCAAGGAGACTGGTCGGTGGAGACCCAGTACTTC. It yields the protein CASSQGDWSVETQYF.